Here is one TCR beta chain with its context. Its antigen is unidentified. The source of the sample is a study of post-analysis software for immune sequencing data. Study context: Relapsing-remitting, secondary progressive and progressive-relapsing courses of multiple sclerosis were included.

The CDR3 has 15 amino acids. Germline lookup yields CDR1 MNHNS and CDR2 SASEGT. J lost 3 bases, V lost 6 bases, and 10 bases had no gene match. Points from the study as a whole: TRBV5-6, TRBV5-1 and TRBV20-1 belonged to a set of roughly five TRBV segments that were more frequent in patients than controls. The study found significantly lower normalized Chao1 diversity in multiple sclerosis patients than in controls.

cDNA libraries for TCR beta contained unique molecular identifiers. Once about 0.85 to 10 million T cells were used, approximately 470,000 cDNA molecules resulted. Using its own MiXCR run on the PCR reads, TCRdb lists one record per CDR3 protein. The sample lists 380,000 or so distinct CDR3 sequences, about a third occurring once. The rearrangement joins TRBV6-1 to TRBJ2-5; 7 positions match TRBD1. This TCR was sampled from a girl under 18 with multiple sclerosis. Material for sequencing was blood. The CDR3: CASSFFLTGEETQYF. The CDR3 DNA reads as TGTGCCAGCAGCTTCTTTCTTACAGGGGAAGAGACCCAGTACTTC.